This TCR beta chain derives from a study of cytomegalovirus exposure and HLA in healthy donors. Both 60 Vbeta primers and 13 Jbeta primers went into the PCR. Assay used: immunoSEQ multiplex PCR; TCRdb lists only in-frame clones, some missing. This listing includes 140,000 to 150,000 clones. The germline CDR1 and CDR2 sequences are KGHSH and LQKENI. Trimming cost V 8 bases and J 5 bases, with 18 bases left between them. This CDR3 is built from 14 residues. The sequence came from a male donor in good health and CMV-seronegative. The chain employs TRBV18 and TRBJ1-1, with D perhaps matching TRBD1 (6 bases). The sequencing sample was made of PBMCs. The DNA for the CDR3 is TGTGCCAGCCGTCCAGACACAGGGAGAACTGAAGCTTTCTTT. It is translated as CASRPDTGRTEAFF.